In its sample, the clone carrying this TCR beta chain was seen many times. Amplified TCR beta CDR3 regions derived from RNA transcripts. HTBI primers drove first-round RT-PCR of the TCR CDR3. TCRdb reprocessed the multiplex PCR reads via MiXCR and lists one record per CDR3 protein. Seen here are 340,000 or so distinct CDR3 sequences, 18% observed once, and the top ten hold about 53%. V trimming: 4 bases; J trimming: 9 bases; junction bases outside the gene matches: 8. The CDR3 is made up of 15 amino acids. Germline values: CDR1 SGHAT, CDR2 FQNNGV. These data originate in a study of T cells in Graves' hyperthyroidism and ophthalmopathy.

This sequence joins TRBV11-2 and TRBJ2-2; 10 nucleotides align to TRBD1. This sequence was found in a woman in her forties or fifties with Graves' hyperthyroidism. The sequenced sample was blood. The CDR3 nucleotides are TGTGCCAGCAGCTCACCGGACAGGGGGAAGAGGGAGCTGTTTTTT. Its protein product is CASSSPDRGKRELFF.